Shown below are 7 T cell receptor beta chains from a single sample sequenced in a study of T cells in Graves' hyperthyroidism and ophthalmopathy. The CDR3 regions of TCR beta were amplified from RNA transcripts. HTBI primers drove first-round RT-PCR of the TCR CDR3. TCRdb recomputed calls from the multiplex PCR reads with MiXCR, one row per CDR3 protein. This table holds 540,000 or so distinct CDR3 sequences, 15% to 18% found once. Sequenced material: blood. The receptors here all came from a young woman with Graves' hyperthyroidism.

With respect to this clonotype: At one end, the junction sequence differs from germline, possibly due to a read error. V gene TRBV5-1 combines with J gene TRBJ2-5; the match to TRBD2 covers 7 bases. The CDR3 sequence is 14 residues long. Germline V gives CDR1 SGHRS, CDR2 YFSETQ. CDR3 nucleotides: TGTGCCAGCAGCTTGGAGGCTAGCGGAGAGACCCAGTACTTC. It translates to CASSLEASGETQYF.

This clonotype has only a few counts. The CDR3 DNA is TGCAGTGCGCTGGGCAAGGGGAGTCTAACAGATACGCAGTATTTT. Translating gives CSALGKGSLTDTQYF. The gene calls are TRBV20-1 and TRBJ2-3; perhaps D is TRBD1 or TRBD2 (5 bases each). Germline V CDR1 and CDR2: DFQATT, SNEGSKA (reference sequence). CDR3 length: 15 residues. V lost 6 bases, J lost 3 bases, and 19 bases lay in between.

This clonotype was picked up many times. The chain carries TRBV2 and TRBJ2-1; D uncertain. V lost 2 bases and J 8 bases, leaving 7 bases between the germline ends. Per germline, CDR1 SNHLY and CDR2 FYNNEI. The CDR3 loop spans 12 amino acids. CDR3 protein: CASSEQVHEQFF. The CDR3 DNA reads as TGTGCCAGCAGTGAACAAGTCCATGAGCAGTTCTTC.

The chain employs TRBV5-4 and TRBJ2-7; D call uncertain. The CDR3 is 14 amino acids. Trimming took 4 bases from V and 2 from J, leaving 13 bases between them. Per germline, CDR1 SGHNT and CDR2 YYREEE (reference sequence). CDR3 residues: CASSLDPTAYEQYF. The CDR3 DNA reads TGTGCCAGCAGCCTAGACCCTACCGCCTACGAGCAGTACTTC.

In this sample, this clonotype turned up once. This may stem from a read error, because a much larger clone lies one nucleotide away. The chain carries TRBV29-1 and TRBJ1-1; D not resolved. Germline V gene data show CDR1 as SQVTM and CDR2 as ANQGSEA. CDR3 length: 13 residues. For the CDR3, the DNA is TGCAACGTTGAAAGGACGGAGGGCACTGAAGCTTTCTTT. It specifies CNVERTEGTEAFF.

The table lists this clonotype with many counts. V gene TRBV20-1 combines with J gene TRBJ2-2; D gene unclear. The V end was cut by 0 bases, the J end by 0 bases, with 8 bases between. Germline V gene lookup returns CDR1 DFQATT and CDR2 SNEGSKA (reference sequence). The CDR3 has 15 amino acids. The CDR3 sequence: CSAREYRSNTGELFF. The CDR3 DNA reads TGCAGTGCTAGAGAATATAGGTCGAACACCGGGGAGCTGTTTTTT.

In its sample, this clonotype was seen many times. V and J are TRBV30 and TRBJ1-1, with D possibly being TRBD1 (6 bases). The V end lost 3 bases, the J end lost 0 bases, and 11 bases lay between the germline ends. CDR1 and CDR2 from the germline V gene are GTSNPN and SVGIG (reference sequence). The CDR3 runs to 14 residues. CDR3 region: CAWSFGQLNTEAFF. CDR3 nucleotide sequence: TGTGCCTGGAGCTTCGGACAGCTGAACACTGAAGCTTTCTTT.